This TCR beta chain was captured by sequencing in a study of shared clonotypes between healthy human individuals. Germline values: CDR1 MDHEN, CDR2 SYDVKM. The CDR3 spans 14 residues. The V end lost 8 bases, the J end lost 2 bases, and 12 bases lay between the germline ends. Assay: immunoSEQ multiplex PCR; the TCRdb copy retains only in-frame clones and omits some. The data contain millions of clones, roughly nine tenths of them singletons. This clonotype was obtained from a man aged 18-30 years in good health. The genes are TRBV28 and TRBJ1-4; D unclear. Sequencing input: naive CD4+ T cells sorted from blood. Stated subset: CD45RA+ positively selected. CDR3 sequence reads: CASAPGGTNEKLFF. CDR3 DNA: TGTGCCAGCGCCCCTGGAGGGACTAATGAAAAACTGTTTTTT.